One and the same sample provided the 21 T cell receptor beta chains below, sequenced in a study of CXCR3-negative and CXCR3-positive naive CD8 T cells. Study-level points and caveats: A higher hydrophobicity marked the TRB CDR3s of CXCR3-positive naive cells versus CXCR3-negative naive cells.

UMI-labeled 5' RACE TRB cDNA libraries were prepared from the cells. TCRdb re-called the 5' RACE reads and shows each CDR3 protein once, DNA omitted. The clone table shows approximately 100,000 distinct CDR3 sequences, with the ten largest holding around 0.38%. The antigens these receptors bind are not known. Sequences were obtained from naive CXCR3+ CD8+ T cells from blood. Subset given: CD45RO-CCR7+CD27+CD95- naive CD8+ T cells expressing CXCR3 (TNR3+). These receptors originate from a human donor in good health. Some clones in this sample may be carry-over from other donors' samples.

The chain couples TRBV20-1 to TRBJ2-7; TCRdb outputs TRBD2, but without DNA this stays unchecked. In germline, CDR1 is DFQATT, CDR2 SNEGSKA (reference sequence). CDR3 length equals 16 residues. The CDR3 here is CSARLVLAGKTYEQYF.

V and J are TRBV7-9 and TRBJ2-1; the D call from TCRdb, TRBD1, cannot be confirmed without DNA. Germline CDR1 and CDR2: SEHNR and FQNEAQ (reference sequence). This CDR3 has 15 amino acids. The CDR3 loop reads CASSPPGTAYNEQFF.

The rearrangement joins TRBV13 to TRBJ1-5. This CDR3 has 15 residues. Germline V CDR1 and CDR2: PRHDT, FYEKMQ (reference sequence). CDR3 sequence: CASSLGQTGNQPQHF.

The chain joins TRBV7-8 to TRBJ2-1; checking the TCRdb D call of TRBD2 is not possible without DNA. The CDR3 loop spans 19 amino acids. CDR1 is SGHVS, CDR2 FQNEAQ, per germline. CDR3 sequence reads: CASSWLAGGISSFYNEQFF.

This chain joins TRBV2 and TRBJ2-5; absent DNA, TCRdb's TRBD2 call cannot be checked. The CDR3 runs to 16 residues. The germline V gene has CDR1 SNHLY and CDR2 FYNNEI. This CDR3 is CASSDRSGSSGETQYF. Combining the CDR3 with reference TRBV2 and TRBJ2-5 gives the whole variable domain EPEVTQTPSHQVTQMGQEVILRCVPISNHLYFYWYRQILGQKVEFLVSFYNNEISEKSEIFDDQFSVERPDGSNFTLKIRSTKLEDSAMYFCASSDRSGSSGETQYFGPGTRLLVL.

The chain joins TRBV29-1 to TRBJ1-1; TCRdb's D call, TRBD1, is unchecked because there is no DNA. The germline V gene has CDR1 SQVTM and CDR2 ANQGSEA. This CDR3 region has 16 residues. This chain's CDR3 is CSVTDRGEEMNTEAFF.

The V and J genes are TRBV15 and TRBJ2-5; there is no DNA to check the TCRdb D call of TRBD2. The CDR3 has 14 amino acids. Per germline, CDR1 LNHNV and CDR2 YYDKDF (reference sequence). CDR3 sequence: CATSRTTGTETQYF.

The CDR3 loop is CASSSGLAGAYEQYF. The chain carries TRBV27 and TRBJ2-7; TCRdb gives TRBD2 as the D gene, but with no DNA this cannot be confirmed. Germline loops: CDR1 MNHEY, CDR2 SMNVEV (reference sequence). This CDR3 spans 15 amino acids.

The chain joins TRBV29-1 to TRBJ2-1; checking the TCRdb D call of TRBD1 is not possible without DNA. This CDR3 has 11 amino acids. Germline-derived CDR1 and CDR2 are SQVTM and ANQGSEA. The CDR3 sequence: CSGGASNEQFF.

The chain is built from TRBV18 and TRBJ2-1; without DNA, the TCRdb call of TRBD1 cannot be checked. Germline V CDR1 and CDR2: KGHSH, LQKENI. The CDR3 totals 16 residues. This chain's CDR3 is CASSPLDRVRINEQFF.

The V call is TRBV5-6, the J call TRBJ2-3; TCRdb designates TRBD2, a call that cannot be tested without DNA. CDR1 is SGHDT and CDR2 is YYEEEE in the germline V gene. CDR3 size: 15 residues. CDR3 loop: CASSLVGGVADTQYF.

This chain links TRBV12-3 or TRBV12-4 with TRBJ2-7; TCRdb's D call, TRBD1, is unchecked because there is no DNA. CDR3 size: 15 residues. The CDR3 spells CASSLDQGFYYEQYF.

This CDR3 is CASSSDLMDEQFF. The V call is TRBV12-3 or TRBV12-4, the J call TRBJ2-1. This CDR3 is 13 amino acids long.

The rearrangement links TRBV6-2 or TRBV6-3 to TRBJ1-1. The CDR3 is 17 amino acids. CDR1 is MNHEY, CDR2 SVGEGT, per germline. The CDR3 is CASSYQTDGHGNTEAFF.

This CDR3 is CASSLGGEGNTIYF. V and J are TRBV11-2 and TRBJ1-3; TCRdb proposes TRBD1, but this gene call is untestable without DNA. The CDR3 totals 14 residues. CDR1 and CDR2 from the germline V gene are SGHAT and FQNNGV.

CDR3 in amino acids: CASSQGTGVGEKLFF. The chain couples TRBV14 to TRBJ1-4; TCRdb calls TRBD1, which cannot be checked without DNA. This CDR3 has 15 amino acids. Germline V CDR1 and CDR2: SGHDN, FVKESK.

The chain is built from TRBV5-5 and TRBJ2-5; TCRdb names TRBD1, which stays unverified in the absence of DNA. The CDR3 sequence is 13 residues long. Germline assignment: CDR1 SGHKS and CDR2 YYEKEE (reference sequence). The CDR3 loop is CASSFGTVETQYF. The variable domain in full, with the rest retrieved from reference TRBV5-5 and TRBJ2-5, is DAGVTQSPTHLIKTRGQQVTLRCSPISGHKSVSWYQQVLGQGPQFIFQYYEKEERGRGNFPDRFSARQFPNYSSELNVNALLLGDSALYLCASSFGTVETQYFGPGTRLLVL.

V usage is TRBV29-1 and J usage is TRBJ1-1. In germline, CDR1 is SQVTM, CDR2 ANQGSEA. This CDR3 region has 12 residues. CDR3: CSVTWMNTEAFF.

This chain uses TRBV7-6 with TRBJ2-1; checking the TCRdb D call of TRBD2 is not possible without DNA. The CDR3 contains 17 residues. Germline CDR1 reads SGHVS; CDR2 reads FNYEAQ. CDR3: CASSLDIPTSRRSEQFF.

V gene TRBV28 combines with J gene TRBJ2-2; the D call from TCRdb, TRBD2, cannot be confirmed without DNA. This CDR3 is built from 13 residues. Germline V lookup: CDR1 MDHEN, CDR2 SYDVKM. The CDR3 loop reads CASSLLIQGGLFF.

The CDR3 is CASSGTLTPDTQYF. The chain couples TRBV12-3 or TRBV12-4 to TRBJ2-3; there is no DNA to check the TCRdb D call of TRBD1. This CDR3 region has 14 residues.